This T cell receptor (beta chain) was profiled in a study of T cells in Graves' hyperthyroidism and ophthalmopathy. Broader study findings: Researchers found most expanded thyroid clonotypes above 0.001 in blood as well.

About this clonotype: Its antigen is not identified.

The CDR3 runs to 14 residues. CDR1 and CDR2 (germline): MNHEY, SVGEGT. V lost 1 base and J 9 bases, leaving 13 bases between the germline ends. Researchers took RNA transcripts and amplified the TCR beta CDR3 regions from them. The primer set for the first-round RT-PCR of the TCR CDR3 was HTBI. TCRdb independently ran MiXCR on the multiplex PCR reads; one entry per CDR3 protein. The table shows over 350,000 distinct CDR3 sequences, with about 14% occurring only once. Sequenced input: blood. The TCR comes from a man between 45 and 60 years old with Graves' ophthalmopathy. This chain uses TRBV6-2 or TRBV6-3 with TRBJ2-1, with D tentatively TRBD1 (6 bases). The CDR3 DNA is TGTGCCAGCAGTTACTTGGCCCGACAGGTTGAGCAGTTCTTC. Translated, it gives CASSYLARQVEQFF.